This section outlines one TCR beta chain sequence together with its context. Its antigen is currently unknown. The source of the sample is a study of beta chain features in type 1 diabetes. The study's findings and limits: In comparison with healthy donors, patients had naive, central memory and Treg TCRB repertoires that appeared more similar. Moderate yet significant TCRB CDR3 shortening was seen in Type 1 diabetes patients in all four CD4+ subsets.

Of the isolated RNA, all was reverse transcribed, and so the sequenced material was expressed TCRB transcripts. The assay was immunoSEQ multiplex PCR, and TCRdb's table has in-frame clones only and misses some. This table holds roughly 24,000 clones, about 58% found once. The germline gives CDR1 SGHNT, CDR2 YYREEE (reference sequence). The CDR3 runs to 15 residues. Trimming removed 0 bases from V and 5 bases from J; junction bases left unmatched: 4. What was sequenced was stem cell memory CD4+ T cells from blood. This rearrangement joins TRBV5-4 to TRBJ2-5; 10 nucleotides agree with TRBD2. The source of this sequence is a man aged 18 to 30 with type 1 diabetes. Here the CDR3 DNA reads TGTGCCAGCAGCTTGGGGACTAGCGGTCGGGAGACCCAGTACTTC. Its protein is CASSLGTSGRETQYF.